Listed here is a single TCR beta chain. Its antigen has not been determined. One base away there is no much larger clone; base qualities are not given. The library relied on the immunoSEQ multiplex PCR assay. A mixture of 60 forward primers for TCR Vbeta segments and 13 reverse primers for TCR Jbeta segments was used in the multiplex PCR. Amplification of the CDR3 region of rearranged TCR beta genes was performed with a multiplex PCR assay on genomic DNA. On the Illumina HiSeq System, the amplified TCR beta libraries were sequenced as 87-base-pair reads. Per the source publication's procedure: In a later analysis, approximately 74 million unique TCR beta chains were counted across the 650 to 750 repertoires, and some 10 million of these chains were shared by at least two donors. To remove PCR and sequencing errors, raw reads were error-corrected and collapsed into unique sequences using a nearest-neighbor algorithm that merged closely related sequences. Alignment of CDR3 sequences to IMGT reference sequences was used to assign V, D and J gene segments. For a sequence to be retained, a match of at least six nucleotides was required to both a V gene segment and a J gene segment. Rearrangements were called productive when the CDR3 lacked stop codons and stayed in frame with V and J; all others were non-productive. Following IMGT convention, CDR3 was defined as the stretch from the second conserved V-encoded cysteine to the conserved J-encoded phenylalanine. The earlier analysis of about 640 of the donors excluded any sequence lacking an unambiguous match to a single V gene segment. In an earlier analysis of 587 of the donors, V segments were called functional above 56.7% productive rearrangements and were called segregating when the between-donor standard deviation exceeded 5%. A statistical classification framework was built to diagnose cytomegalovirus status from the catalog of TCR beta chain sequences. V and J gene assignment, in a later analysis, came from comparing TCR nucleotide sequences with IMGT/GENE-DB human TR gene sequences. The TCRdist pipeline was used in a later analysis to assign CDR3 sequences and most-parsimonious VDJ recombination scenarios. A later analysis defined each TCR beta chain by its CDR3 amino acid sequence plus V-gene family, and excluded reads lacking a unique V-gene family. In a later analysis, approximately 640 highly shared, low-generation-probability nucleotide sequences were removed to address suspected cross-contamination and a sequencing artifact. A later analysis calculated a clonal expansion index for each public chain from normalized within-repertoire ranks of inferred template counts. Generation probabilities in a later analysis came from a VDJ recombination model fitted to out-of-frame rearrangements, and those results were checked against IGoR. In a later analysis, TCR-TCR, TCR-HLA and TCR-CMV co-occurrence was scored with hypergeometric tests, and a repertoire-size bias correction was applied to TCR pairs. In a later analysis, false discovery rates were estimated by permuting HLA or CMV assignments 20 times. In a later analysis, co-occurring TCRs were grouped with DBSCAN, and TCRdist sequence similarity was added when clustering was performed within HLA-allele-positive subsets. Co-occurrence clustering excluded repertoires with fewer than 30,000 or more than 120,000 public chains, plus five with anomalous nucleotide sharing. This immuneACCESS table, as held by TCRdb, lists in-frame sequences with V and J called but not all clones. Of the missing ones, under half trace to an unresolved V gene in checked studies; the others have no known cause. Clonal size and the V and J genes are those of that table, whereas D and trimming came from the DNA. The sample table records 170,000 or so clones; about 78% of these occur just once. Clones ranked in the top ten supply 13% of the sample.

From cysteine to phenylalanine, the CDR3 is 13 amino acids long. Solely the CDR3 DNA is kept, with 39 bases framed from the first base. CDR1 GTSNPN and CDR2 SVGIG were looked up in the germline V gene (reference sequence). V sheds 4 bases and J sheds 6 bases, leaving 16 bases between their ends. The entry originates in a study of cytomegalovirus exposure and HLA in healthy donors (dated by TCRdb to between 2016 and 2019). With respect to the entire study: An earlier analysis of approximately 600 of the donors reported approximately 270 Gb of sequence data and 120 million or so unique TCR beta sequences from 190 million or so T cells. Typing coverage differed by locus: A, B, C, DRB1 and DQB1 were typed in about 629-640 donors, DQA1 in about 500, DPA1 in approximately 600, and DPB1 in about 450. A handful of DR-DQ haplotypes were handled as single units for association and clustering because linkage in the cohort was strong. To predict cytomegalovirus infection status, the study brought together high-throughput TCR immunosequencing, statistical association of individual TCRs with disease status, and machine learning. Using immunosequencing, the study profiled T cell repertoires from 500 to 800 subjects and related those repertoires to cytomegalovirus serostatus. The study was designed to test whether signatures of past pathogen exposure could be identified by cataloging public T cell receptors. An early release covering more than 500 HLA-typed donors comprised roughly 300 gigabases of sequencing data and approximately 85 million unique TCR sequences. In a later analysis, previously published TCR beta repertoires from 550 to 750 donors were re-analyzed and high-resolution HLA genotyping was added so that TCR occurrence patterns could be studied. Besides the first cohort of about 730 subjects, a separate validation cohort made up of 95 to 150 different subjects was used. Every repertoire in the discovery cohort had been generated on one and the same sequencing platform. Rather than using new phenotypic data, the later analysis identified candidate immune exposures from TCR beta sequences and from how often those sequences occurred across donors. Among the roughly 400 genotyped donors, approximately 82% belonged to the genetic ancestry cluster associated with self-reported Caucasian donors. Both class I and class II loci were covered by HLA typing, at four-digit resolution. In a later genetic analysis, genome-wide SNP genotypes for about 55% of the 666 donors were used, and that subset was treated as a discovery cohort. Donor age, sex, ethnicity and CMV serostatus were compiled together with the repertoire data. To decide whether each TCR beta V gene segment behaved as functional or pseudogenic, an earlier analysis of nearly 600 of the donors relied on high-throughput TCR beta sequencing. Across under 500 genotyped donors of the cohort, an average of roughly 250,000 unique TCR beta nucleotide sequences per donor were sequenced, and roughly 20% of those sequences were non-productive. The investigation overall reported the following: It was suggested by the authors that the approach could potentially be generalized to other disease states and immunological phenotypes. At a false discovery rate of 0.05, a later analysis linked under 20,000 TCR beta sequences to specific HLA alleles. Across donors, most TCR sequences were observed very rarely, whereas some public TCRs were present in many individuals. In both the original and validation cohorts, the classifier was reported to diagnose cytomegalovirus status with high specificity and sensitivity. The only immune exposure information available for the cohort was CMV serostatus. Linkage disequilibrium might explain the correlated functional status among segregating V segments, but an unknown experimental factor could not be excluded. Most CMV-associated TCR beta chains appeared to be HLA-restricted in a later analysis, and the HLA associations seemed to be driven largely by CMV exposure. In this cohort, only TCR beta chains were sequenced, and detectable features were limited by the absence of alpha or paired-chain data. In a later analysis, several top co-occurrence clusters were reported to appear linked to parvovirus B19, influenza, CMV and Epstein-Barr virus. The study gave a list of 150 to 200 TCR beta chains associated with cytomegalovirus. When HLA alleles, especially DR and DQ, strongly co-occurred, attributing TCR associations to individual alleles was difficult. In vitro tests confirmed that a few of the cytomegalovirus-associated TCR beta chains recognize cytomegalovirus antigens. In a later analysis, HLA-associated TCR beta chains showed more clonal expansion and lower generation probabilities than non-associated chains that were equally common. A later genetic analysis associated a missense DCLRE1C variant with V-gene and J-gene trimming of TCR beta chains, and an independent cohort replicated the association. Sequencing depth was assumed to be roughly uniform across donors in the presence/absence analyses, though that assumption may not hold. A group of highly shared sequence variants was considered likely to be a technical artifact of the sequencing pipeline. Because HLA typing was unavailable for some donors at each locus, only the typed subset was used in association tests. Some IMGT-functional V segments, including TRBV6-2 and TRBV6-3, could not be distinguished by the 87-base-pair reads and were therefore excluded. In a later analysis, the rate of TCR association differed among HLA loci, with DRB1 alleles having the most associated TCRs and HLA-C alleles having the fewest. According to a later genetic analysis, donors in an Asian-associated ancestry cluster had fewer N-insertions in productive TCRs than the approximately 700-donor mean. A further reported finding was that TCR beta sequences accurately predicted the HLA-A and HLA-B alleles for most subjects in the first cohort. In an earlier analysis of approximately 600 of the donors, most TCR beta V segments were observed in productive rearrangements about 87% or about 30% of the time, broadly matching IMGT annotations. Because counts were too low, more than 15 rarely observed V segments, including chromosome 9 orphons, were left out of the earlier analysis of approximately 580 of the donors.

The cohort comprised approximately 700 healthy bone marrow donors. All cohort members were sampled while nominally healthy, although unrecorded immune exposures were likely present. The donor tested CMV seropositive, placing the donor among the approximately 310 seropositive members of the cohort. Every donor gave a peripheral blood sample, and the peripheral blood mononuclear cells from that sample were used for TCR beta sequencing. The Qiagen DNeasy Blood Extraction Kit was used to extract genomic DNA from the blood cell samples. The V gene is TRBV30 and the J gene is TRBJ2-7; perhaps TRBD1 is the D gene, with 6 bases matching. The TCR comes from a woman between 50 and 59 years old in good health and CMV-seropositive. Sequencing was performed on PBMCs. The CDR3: CAWTLTGELEQYF. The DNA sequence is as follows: TGTGCCTGGACCCTGACAGGTGAACTCGAGCAGTACTTC.